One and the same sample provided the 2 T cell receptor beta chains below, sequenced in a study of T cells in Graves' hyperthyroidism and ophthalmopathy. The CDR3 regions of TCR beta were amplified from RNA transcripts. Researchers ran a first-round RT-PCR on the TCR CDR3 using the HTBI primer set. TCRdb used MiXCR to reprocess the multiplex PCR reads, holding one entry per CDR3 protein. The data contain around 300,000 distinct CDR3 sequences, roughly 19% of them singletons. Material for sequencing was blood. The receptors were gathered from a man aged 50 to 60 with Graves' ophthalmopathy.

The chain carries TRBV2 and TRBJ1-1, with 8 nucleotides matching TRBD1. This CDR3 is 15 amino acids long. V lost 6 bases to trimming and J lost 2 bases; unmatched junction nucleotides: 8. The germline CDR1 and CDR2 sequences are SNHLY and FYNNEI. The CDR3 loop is CASSRMTGDNTEAFF. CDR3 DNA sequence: TGTGCCAGCAGCAGAATGACAGGGGATAACACTGAAGCTTTCTTT.

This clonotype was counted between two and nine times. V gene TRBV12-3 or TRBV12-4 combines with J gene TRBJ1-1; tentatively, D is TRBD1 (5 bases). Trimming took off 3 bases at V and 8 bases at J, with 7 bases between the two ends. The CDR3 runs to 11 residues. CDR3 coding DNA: TGTGCCAGCAGTTTGGGGCACGAAGCTTTCTTT. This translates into CASSLGHEAFF.